One and the same sample provided the 29 T cell receptor beta chains below, sequenced in a study of blood T cell repertoires in COVID-19. Only in-frame clones appear in the TCRdb table, and some are missing; sequencing was by immunoSEQ multiplex PCR. The table shows about 170,000 clones, with more than 85% occurring only once. The sequenced material came from peripheral blood. Receptors were obtained from a woman at least 80 years old with COVID-19, enrolled during active disease.

The rearrangement uses TRBV18 and TRBJ1-2, with D unclear. Deletions cut 3 bases from V and 4 bases from J, with 9 bases between. Looked up from germline, CDR1 is KGHSH and CDR2 is LQKENI. This CDR3 has 13 residues. In nucleotides, the CDR3 is TGTGCCAGCTCACCGACAAGACCCTATGGCTACACCTTC. This encodes CASSPTRPYGYTF.

The count of this clone is one. The rearrangement uses TRBV6-5 and TRBJ2-3; possibly TRBD1 for D (5 bases). Germline loops: CDR1 MNHEY, CDR2 SVGAGI. The CDR3 is 13 amino acids. Trimming cost V 7 bases and J 0 bases, with 8 bases left between them. CDR3 protein: CASTQASTDTQYF. The CDR3 DNA is TGTGCCAGCACACAGGCTAGCACAGATACGCAGTATTTT.

V is TRBV27 and J is TRBJ2-1; the D gene is possibly TRBD1 (6 bases). This CDR3 comprises 15 residues. The germline V and J ends were trimmed by 1 base and 7 bases, with 14 bases remaining between them. Germline V gene lookup returns CDR1 MNHEY and CDR2 SMNVEV (reference sequence). The CDR3 protein is CASSLFQQGSNEQFF. The CDR3 region has the DNA TGTGCCAGCAGTTTATTCCAACAGGGATCTAATGAGCAGTTCTTC.

The rearrangement joins TRBV4-3 to TRBJ1-2; unclear D gene. Trimming left V 0 bases short and J 7 bases short, with 6 bases between. Germline V gene sequence: CDR1 LGHNA, CDR2 YSLEER. This CDR3 is 12 amino acids long. The CDR3 loop reads CASSQDRGGYTF. The CDR3 nucleotides are TGCGCCAGCAGCCAAGATCGGGGTGGCTACACCTTC.

This chain connects TRBV3-1 (or the pseudogene TRBV3-2) to TRBJ2-7, with D possibly matching TRBD2 (6 bases). The CDR3 covers 14 residues. Germline V gene lookup returns CDR1 LGHDT and CDR2 YNNKEL (reference sequence). The germline V and J ends were trimmed by 3 bases and 8 bases, with 17 bases remaining between them. CDR3 amino acids: CASSHLGGENKQYF. CDR3 in DNA: TGTGCCAGCAGCCATTTGGGCGGGGAAAACAAGCAGTACTTC.

The genes are TRBV6-5 and TRBJ2-3, with 11 bases that match TRBD2. Germline lookup yields CDR1 MNHEY and CDR2 SVGAGI. This CDR3 has 14 residues. Trimming took 8 bases from V and 3 from J; bases not matched to a gene: 4. In DNA form, the CDR3 reads TGTGCCAGCGCGACTAGCGGGACGACAGATACGCAGTATTTT. Its protein is CASATSGTTDTQYF.

V usage is TRBV28 and J usage is TRBJ1-1; D is unresolved. The CDR3 contains 11 residues. V was cut by 5 bases and J by 10 bases, with 11 bases left in between. Germline V lookup: CDR1 MDHEN, CDR2 SYDVKM. The CDR3 reads CASSPGIGAFF. CDR3 bases: TGTGCCAGCAGTCCCGGGATCGGAGCTTTCTTT.

The sample holds a few counts of this clone. The chain employs TRBV24-1 and TRBJ2-2, with a tentative D call TRBD1 (6 bases). Germline lookup yields CDR1 KGHDR and CDR2 SFDVKD. Trimming cost V 4 bases and J 8 bases, with 16 bases left between them. The CDR3 totals 15 residues. Here the CDR3 reads CATSDGGQLDGELFF. DNA for the CDR3: TGTGCCACCAGTGACGGTGGACAGCTCGATGGGGAGCTGTTTTTT.

This chain links TRBV4-3 with TRBJ1-2; 10 nucleotides line up with TRBD1. Trimming took 0 bases from V and 7 from J; bases not matched to a gene: 8. Germline assignment: CDR1 LGHNA and CDR2 YSLEER. The CDR3 loop spans 16 amino acids. For the CDR3, the DNA is TGCGCCAGCAGCCAAGAGGTCGACAGGGGGCAGGGTGGCTACACCTTC. It encodes CASSQEVDRGQGGYTF.

V is TRBV7-2 and J is TRBJ2-7, with D tentatively TRBD2 (5 bases). V was clipped by 1 base and J by 3 bases, with 22 bases between them. This CDR3 region has 18 residues. From germline, CDR1 is SGHTA and CDR2 FQGNSA. This chain's CDR3 is CASSLEMKGSSRVYEQYF. CDR3 DNA: TGTGCCAGCAGCTTAGAGATGAAAGGGAGCTCAAGAGTCTACGAGCAGTACTTC.

The CDR3 here is CASSLHPQGTTFF. As DNA, the CDR3 is TGTGCCAGCAGTCTACACCCACAGGGGACGACTTTCTTT. This chain uses TRBV12-3 or TRBV12-4 with TRBJ1-1; 7 bases fit TRBD1. This CDR3 is 13 amino acids long. V lost 5 bases, J lost 12 bases, and 12 bases stayed unmatched.

V is TRBV12-3 or TRBV12-4 and J is TRBJ1-6; the D gene is possibly TRBD1 (5 bases). This CDR3 comprises 13 residues. Trimming left V 1 base short and J 14 bases short, with 12 bases between. The CDR3 DNA follows: TGTGCCAGCAGTTTAGTTGGGGGGAACACCCTCCACTTT. Protein product: CASSLVGGNTLHF.

The chain is built from TRBV5-4 and TRBJ1-6; unclear D gene. Germline CDR1 SGHNT, CDR2 YYREEE (reference sequence). V shed 4 bases and J shed 0 bases, with 11 bases lying between them. The CDR3 has 16 amino acids. The CDR3 nucleotides read TGTGCCAGCAGCCTGACACCTTACTCCTATAATTCACCCCTCCACTTT. This gives the protein CASSLTPYSYNSPLHF.

The V call is TRBV7-2, the J call TRBJ1-1; the D gene is possibly TRBD1 (5 bases). V was pared by 3 bases and J by 1 base, with 9 bases between. This CDR3 comprises 14 residues. The germline V gene encodes CDR1 SGHTA and CDR2 FQGNSA. CDR3 residues: CASSFAGWNTEAFF. The CDR3 coding sequence is TGTGCCAGCAGCTTTGCAGGGTGGAACACTGAAGCTTTCTTT.

The V and J genes are TRBV5-1 and TRBJ2-1, with TRBD2 matching 12 bases. The CDR3 consists of 16 residues. V gave up 4 bases and J gave up 6 bases; unmatched junction bases: 8. Germline V gene lookup returns CDR1 SGHRS and CDR2 YFSETQ. The CDR3 coding sequence is TGCGCCAGCAGCCCACAGACTAGCGGGAGTTCCAATGAGCAGTTCTTC. Residues: CASSPQTSGSSNEQFF. Full variable domain (remainder filled in from reference TRBV5-1 and TRBJ2-1): KAGVTQTPRYLIKTRGQQVTLSCSPISGHRSVSWYQQTPGQGLQFLFEYFSETQRNKGNFPGRFSGRQFSNSRSEMNVSTLELGDSALYLCASSPQTSGSSNEQFFGPGTRLTVL.

This chain links TRBV9 with TRBJ2-3, with D perhaps TRBD2 (6 bases). The V end was cut by 6 bases, the J end by 2 bases, with 16 bases between. Germline CDR1 reads SGDLS; CDR2 reads YYNGEE. This CDR3 spans 15 amino acids. The CDR3 region is CASNDAAGATDTQYF. The CDR3 DNA follows: TGTGCCAGCAACGATGCAGCGGGTGCCACAGATACGCAGTATTTT.

The V and J genes are TRBV4-1 and TRBJ1-4; D is unresolved. CDR3 length: 15 amino acids. Germline V gene data show CDR1 as MGHRA and CDR2 as YSYEKL. Deletions cut 1 base from V and 0 bases from J, with 6 bases between. The chain's CDR3 is CASSQGEATNEKLFF. CDR3 DNA sequence: TGCGCCAGCAGCCAAGGGGAGGCAACTAATGAAAAACTGTTTTTT.

This chain connects TRBV20-1 to TRBJ2-3; no firm D call. V was clipped by 3 bases and J by 2 bases, with 9 bases between them. The CDR3 is 13 residues long. Germline V CDR1 and CDR2: DFQATT, SNEGSKA (reference sequence). CDR3 loop: CSASYGYTDTQYF. The CDR3 DNA is TGCAGTGCTAGTTACGGTTACACAGATACGCAGTATTTT.

The chain has TRBV12-3 or TRBV12-4 and TRBJ1-2; a possible D gene is TRBD1 (5 bases). The V gene lost 6 bases and the J gene lost 5 bases, with 13 bases spanning the gap. This CDR3 has 13 residues. CDR3 in DNA: TGTGCCAGCAGCGACAGCACTATATATGGCTACACCTTC. It specifies CASSDSTIYGYTF.

The chain carries TRBV6-2 or TRBV6-3 and TRBJ2-7; TRBD2 agrees at 7 bases. The CDR3 has 18 residues. The V and J ends lost 0 bases and 0 bases, in that order; junction bases with no gene match: 11. Germline-derived CDR1 and CDR2 are MNHEY and SVGEGT. CDR3 amino acids: CASSYSSWRESSSYEQYF. CDR3 bases: TGTGCCAGCAGTTACTCCTCCTGGCGGGAGAGTTCCTCCTACGAGCAGTACTTC.

The chain links TRBV19 to TRBJ2-1, with D unresolved. From germline, CDR1 is LNHDA and CDR2 SQIVND (reference sequence). V shed 2 bases and J shed 5 bases, with 10 bases lying between them. The CDR3 consists of 14 residues. The CDR3, as DNA: TGTGCCAGTAGTATATCCCTATTAAACAATGAGCAGTTCTTC. This encodes CASSISLLNNEQFF.

Only one count was recorded for this clone. V is TRBV19 and J is TRBJ1-1, with D possibly being TRBD1 (6 bases). This CDR3 has 14 residues. Germline CDR1 LNHDA, CDR2 SQIVND (reference sequence). The V end was cut by 5 bases, the J end by 4 bases, with 14 bases between. The CDR3 here is CASSSHRDGTEAFF. The CDR3 DNA reads TGTGCCAGTAGTTCTCACAGGGATGGCACTGAAGCTTTCTTT. The variable domain in full, with the rest retrieved from reference TRBV19 and TRBJ1-1, is DGGITQSPKYLFRKEGQNVTLSCEQNLNHDAMYWYRQDPGQGLRLIYYSQIVNDFQKGDIAEGYSVSREKKESFPLTVTSAQKNPTAFYLCASSSHRDGTEAFFGQGTRLTVV.

The genes are TRBV7-2 and TRBJ2-6, with D possibly TRBD2 on 5 matching bases. CDR1 is SGHTA and CDR2 is FQGNSA in the germline V gene. Trimming left V 1 base short and J 2 bases short, with 12 bases between. This CDR3 is built from 17 residues. The CDR3 nucleotides are TGTGCCAGCAGCTTAGATCGGGGTACCACTGGGGCCAACGTCCTGACTTTC. Its protein product is CASSLDRGTTGANVLTF.

DNA of the CDR3: TGTGCCAGCAGTGAAGGGCAGAACAATCAGCCCCAGCATTTT. As protein: CASSEGQNNQPQHF. This chain links TRBV6-1 with TRBJ1-5; the D is unclear. The CDR3 covers 14 residues. Germline values: CDR1 MNHNS, CDR2 SASEGT. Trimming took off 1 base at V and 3 bases at J, with 7 bases between the two ends.

This clone turned up a few times. This sequence joins TRBV24-1 and TRBJ1-1; the D is unclear. The CDR3 is made up of 11 amino acids. Germline V gene sequence: CDR1 KGHDR, CDR2 SFDVKD. Trimming removed 6 bases from V and 11 bases from J, with 12 bases in between. The CDR3 region is CATSRSGEAFF. The CDR3 DNA follows: TGTGCCACCAGTAGGTCAGGCGAGGCTTTCTTT.

This clone was observed a few times. This chain uses TRBV29-1 with TRBJ2-3, with TRBD1 identical over 9 bases. Germline V gene sequence: CDR1 SQVTM, CDR2 ANQGSEA. J lost 0 bases, V lost 6 bases, and 16 bases had no gene match. The CDR3 length is 18 residues. The CDR3: CSVPRPPHRGQSTDTQYF. The DNA of the CDR3 is TGCAGCGTCCCCCGCCCCCCGCACAGGGGGCAAAGCACAGATACGCAGTATTTT.

The J gene is TRBJ1-5, the V gene TRBV28, with TRBD1 matching 7 bases. The germline V gene encodes CDR1 MDHEN and CDR2 SYDVKM. The junction had 11 bases not matched to a gene; V was cut back by 2 bases and J by 7 bases. The CDR3 is 16 amino acids. The CDR3 region is CASSLEVGGGRQPQHF. The CDR3 bases are TGTGCCAGCAGTTTAGAAGTTGGAGGGGGCAGGCAGCCCCAGCATTTT.

The chain carries TRBV6-5 and TRBJ1-1; 8 bases are a match to TRBD1. Per germline, CDR1 MNHEY and CDR2 SVGAGI. Trimming took 6 bases from V and 4 from J; bases not matched to a gene: 4. This CDR3 is built from 13 residues. Here the CDR3 DNA reads TGTGCCAGCAGCCTAACAGGGGGCACTGAAGCTTTCTTT. Encoded protein: CASSLTGGTEAFF.

This clone showed up just a few times. This chain links TRBV7-3 with TRBJ2-3, with TRBD1 matching 7 bases. This CDR3 comprises 14 residues. J gave up 6 bases and V 5 bases, and 8 bases lay outside the gene matches. Germline V gene sequence: CDR1 SGHTA, CDR2 FQGTGA. CDR3: CASSLTGADDTQYF. In DNA form, the CDR3 reads TGTGCCAGCAGCCTTACAGGGGCAGACGATACGCAGTATTTT.